Listed below are T cell receptor beta chains from one sample, sequenced in a study of radiotherapy plus CTLA-4 blockade in lung cancer. Clones were sequenced by immunoSEQ multiplex PCR, and TCRdb holds only the in-frame ones, with some missing. In the table there are some 78,000 clones, more than 75% of which are singletons. The sequenced sample was peripheral blood, obtained from a patient treated with radiotherapy plus ipilimumab. These receptor sequences come from a human donor with non-small cell lung cancer who had stable disease on radiotherapy plus ipilimumab. Both conserved end residues are part of each CDR3. A D gene is named only where the DNA matches it firmly. Clone size appears in some rows only: once, few, many, or a class for an expanded clone.

v_call,j_call,d_call,clone_size,cdr3_length,cdr3_nt,cdr3_aa
TRBV7-9,TRBJ1-6,TRBD1,.,15,TGTGCCAGCAGCTTAAGGGGGGACAGAGTGTCACCCCTCCACTTT,CASSLRGDRVSPLHF
TRBV4-1,TRBJ2-3,TRBD1,.,15,TGCGCCAGCAGCCAAGAACAGGGGAGCACAGATACGCAGTATTTT,CASSQEQGSTDTQYF
TRBV19,TRBJ2-7,.,once,13,TGTGCCAGTAGTATGTACGGAGGCTACGAGCAGTACTTC,CASSMYGGYEQYF
TRBV11-2,TRBJ2-7,TRBD2,once,15,TGTGCCAGCAGCTTACCTGGCGGGGGGGCCTACGAGCAGTACTTC,CASSLPGGGAYEQYF
TRBV5-6,TRBJ1-3,.,.,15,TGTGCCAGCAGCTTGGTCGGGCTCTCTGGAAACACCATATATTTT,CASSLVGLSGNTIYF
TRBV7-2,TRBJ2-7,.,.,18,TGTGCCAGCAGCTTAGCAAATAACCGGGCCTTAGTCGGCTCCGAGCAGTACTTC,CASSLANNRALVGSEQYF
TRBV27,TRBJ1-4,.,.,13,TGTGCCAGCAGTTTAGAAAGAAATGAAAAACTGTTTTTT,CASSLERNEKLFF
TRBV19,TRBJ2-7,TRBD1,few,17,TGTGCCAGTAGTTCCCTCACCTCGACAGGGGTCCCCTACGAGCAGTACTTC,CASSSLTSTGVPYEQYF
TRBV19,TRBJ2-7,.,.,13,TGTGCCAGTAGTAAGGACACTCTCTACGAGCAGTACTTC,CASSKDTLYEQYF
TRBV6-1,TRBJ1-6,.,.,14,TGTGCCAGCAGTGCCGGCGGCGAGTATTCACCCCTCCACTTT,CASSAGGEYSPLHF
TRBV2,TRBJ2-7,.,.,10,TGTGCCAGTACAGCCTACGAGCAGTACTTC,CASTAYEQYF